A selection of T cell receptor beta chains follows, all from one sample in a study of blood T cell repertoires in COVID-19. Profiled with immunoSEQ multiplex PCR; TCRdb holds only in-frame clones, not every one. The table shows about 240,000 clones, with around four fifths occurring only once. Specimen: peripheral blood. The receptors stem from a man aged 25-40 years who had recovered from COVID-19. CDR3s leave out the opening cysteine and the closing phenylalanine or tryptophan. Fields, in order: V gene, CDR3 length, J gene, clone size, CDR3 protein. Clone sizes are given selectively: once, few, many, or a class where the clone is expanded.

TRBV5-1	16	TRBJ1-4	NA	ASSLFPTGGATNEKLF
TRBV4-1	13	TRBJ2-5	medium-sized	ASRDQGASWETQY
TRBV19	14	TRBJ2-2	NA	ASSPWTDSNTGELF
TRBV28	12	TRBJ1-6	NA	ASRGGDYNSPLH
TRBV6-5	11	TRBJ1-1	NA	ASSYLQGIEAF
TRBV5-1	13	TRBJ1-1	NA	ASSFRQGGDTEAF
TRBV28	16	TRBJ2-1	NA	ASSPGGGGRSSYNEQF
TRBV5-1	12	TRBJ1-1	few	ASSFQGENTEAF
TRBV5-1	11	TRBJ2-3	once	ASNERSPDTQY
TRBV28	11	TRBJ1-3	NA	ASSSGAGNTIY
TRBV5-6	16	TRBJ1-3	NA	ASPPPGAVFRSGNTIY
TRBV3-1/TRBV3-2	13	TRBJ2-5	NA	ASSQDWASQETQY
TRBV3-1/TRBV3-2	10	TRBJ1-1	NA	ASNLGGGIAF
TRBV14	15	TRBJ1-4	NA	ASSPRQVRGANEKLF
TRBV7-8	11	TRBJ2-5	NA	ASSLYEKETQY
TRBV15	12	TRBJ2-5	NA	ATSRDSNVETQY
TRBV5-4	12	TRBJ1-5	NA	ASSLGGGNQPQH
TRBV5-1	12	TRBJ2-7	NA	ASSLGDTLYEQY
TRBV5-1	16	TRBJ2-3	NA	ASSTFSTSGGGADTQY
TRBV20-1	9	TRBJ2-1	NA	SARSSNEQF
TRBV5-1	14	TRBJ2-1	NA	ASSLKPGQGGNEQF
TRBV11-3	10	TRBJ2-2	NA	ASSLVGGELF
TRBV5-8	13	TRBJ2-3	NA	ASSPRVSGTDTQY
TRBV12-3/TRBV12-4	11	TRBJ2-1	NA	ASSLASGDEQF
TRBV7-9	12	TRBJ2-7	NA	ASSLGQGAYEQY
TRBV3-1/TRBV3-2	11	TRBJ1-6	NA	ATRTGDGGPLH
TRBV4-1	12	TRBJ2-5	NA	ASSPLTLGETQY
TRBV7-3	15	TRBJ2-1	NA	ASSLPVAGGWFNEQF
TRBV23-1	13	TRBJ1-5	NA	ASSPRHVSNQPQH
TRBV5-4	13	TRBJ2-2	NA	ASSLGLPNTGELF
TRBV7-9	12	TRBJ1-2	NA	ASSLDAGRAGYT
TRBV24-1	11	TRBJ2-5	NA	ATSRGAEETQY
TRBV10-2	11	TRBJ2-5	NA	ASKAGGQETQY
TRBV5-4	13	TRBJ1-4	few	ASSLGRGANEKLF
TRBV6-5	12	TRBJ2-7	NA	ASRGLAGSYEQY
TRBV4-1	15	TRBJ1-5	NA	ASSQDSSGLDNQPQH
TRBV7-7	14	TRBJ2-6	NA	ASSLNGSSGANVLT
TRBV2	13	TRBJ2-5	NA	ASSDATGGVETQY
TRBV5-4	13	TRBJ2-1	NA	ASTADPTRENEQF
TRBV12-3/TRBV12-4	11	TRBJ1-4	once	ASSSDQGEKLF
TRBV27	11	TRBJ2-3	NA	ASSLSSPDTQY
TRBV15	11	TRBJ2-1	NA	ATRQGVWDEQF